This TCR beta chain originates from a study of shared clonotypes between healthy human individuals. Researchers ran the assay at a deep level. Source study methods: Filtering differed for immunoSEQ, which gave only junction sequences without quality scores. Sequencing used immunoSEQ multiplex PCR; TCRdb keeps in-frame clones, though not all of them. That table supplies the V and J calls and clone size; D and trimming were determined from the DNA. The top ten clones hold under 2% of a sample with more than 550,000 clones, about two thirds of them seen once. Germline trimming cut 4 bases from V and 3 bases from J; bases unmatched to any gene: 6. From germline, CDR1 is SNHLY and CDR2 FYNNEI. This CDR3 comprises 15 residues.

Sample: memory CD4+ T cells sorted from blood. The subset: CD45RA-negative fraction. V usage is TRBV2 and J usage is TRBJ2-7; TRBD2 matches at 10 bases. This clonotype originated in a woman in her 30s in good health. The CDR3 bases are TGTGCCAGCAGTGCGAGTCTAGCGGGAGACTACGAGCAGTACTTC. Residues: CASSASLAGDYEQYF.